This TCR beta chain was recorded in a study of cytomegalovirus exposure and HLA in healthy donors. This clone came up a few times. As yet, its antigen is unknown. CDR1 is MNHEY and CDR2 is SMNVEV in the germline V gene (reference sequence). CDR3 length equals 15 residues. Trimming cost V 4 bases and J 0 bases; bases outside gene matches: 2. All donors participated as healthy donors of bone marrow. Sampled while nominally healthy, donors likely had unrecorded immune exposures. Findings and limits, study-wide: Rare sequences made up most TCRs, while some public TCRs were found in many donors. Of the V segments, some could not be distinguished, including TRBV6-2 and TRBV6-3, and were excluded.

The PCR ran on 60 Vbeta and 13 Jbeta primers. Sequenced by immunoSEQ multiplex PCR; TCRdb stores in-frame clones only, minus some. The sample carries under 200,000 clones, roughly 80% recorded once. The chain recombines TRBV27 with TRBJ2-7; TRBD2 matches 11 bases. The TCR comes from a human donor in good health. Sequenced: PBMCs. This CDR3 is CASSYLAGGSYEQYF. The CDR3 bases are TGTGCCAGCAGTTATCTAGCGGGGGGCTCCTACGAGCAGTACTTC.